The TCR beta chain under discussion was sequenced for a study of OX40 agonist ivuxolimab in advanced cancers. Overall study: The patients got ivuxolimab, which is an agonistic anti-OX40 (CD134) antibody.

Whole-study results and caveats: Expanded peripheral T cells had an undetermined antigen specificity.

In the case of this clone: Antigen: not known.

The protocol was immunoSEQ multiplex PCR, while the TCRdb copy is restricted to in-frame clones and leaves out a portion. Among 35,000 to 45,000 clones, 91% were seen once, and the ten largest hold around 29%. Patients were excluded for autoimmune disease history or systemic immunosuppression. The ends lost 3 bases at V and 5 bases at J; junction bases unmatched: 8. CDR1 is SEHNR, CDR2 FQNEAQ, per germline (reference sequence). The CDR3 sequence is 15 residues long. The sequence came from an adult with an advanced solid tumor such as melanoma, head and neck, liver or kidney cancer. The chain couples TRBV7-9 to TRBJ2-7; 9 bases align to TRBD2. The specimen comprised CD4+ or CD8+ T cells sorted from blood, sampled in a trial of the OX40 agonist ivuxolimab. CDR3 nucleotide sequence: TGTGCCAGCAGCTTCCGCGGGAGGGCCCAAGACGAGCAGTACTTC. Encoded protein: CASSFRGRAQDEQYF. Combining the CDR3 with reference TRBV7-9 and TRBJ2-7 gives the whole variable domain DTGVSQNPRHKITKRGQNVTFRCDPISEHNRLYWYRQTLGQGPEFLTYFQNEAQLEKSRLLSDRFSAERPKGSFSTLEIQRTEQGDSAMYLCASSFRGRAQDEQYFGPGTRLTVT.